Described below is a single T cell receptor (beta chain) sequence and its context. No antigen is known for it. Base-call qualities are not available, and no considerably larger clone is one nucleotide away. The instrument given in TCRdb is Illumina HiSeq 2500. Quantitative 5'-RACE with molecular barcodes was used to prepare TCR beta libraries. The published analysis was carried out like this. A new computational method, built on a probabilistic model of VDJ rearrangement, was used to identify disease-linked TCR variants. TCRdb trimmed public reads at Q25 via fastp, called clones via MiXCR and kept in-frame beta chains. Rows matching on CDR3 protein sequence are summarized as one entry with the most common DNA and genes. The V and J calls reflect TCRdb's pipeline rather than the authors' work. This sample comprises about 340,000 distinct CDR3 sequences, under 15% of them detected only once. The ten largest clones add up to about 1% of the sample.

The sample belongs to a study of CD8 T cells in ankylosing spondylitis (dated by TCRdb to 2016 to 2017). Notes on the research overall: To find TCR variants linked to disease, the study profiled T cell receptor beta repertoires in ankylosing spondylitis patients and healthy donors. The whole study cohort included 95 to 130 healthy donors and around 25 ankylosing spondylitis patients. Peripheral blood samples were taken, and synovial fluid was additionally collected from ankylosing spondylitis patients. Study-level results and caveats: According to the report, matched synovial fluid samples from ankylosing spondylitis patients were significantly enriched for the disease-linked clones. A CD8+ phenotype was shown by the disease-linked clones, which were found at relatively low frequencies in peripheral blood. Some TCR beta motif variants had previously been reported in synovial fluid and blood of reactive arthritis patients, which suggested common disease-initiation mechanisms. A TCR beta motif of fewer than 10 highly homologous amino acid variants appeared characteristic of blood from ankylosing spondylitis patients.

The sample was blood, either unsorted or a sorted T cell fraction (not recorded which). The source of this sequence is a male donor with ankylosing spondylitis or in good health (not recorded which).

The CDR3 has the sequence CASSVASVSSYNEQFF. The DNA sequence follows: TGTGCCAGCAGCGTAGCTTCAGTGAGCTCCTACAATGAGCAGTTCTTC. The rearrangement joined TRBV9 to TRBJ2-1; the D gene is unclear. The CDR3, from cysteine to phenylalanine, totals 16 residues. Of all the DNA, just the CDR3 is kept, 48 bases in frame from base 1. Deletion took 0 bases off V and 0 bases off J, with a span of 10 bases between the germline ends. The germline V gene sets CDR1 to SGDLS and CDR2 to YYNGEE.